The 15 T cell receptor beta chains reported below all come from one sample, sequenced in a study of neurological immune-mediated disorders. MiXCR, run by TCRdb on the 5' RACE reads, gives a single entry per CDR3 protein. In the table there are roughly 41,000 distinct CDR3 sequences, under 2% of which are singletons. What was sequenced was PBMCs. The receptor source for this set is a woman in her forties with multiple sclerosis.

This clonotype was picked up many times. This chain uses TRBV5-1 with TRBJ1-2, with 7 bases aligning to TRBD1. Germline V gives CDR1 SGHRS, CDR2 YFSETQ. CDR3 length: 17 amino acids. V lost 4 bases and J lost 0; bases outside the gene matches: 12. CDR3 protein: CASSHAGTAFSNYGYTF. CDR3 sequence (DNA): TGCGCCAGCAGCCACGCCGGGACAGCGTTTTCTAACTATGGCTACACCTTC.

This clonotype showed up many times. J is TRBJ1-2 and V is TRBV24-1; D is uncertain. The germline gives CDR1 KGHDR, CDR2 SFDVKD. Trimming took 0 bases from V and 7 from J, leaving 5 bases between them. The length of the CDR3 is 12 residues. CDR3 sequence (DNA): TGTGCCACCAGTGATTTGGGAGGTGGCTACACCTTC. Encoded protein: CATSDLGGGYTF.

This clonotype was detected ten times or more. The chain uses TRBV29-1 and TRBJ2-3, with 10 positions matching TRBD2. Germline V gives CDR1 SQVTM, CDR2 ANQGSEA. Unmatched junction bases numbered 4, after V lost 8 bases and J lost 5 bases. This CDR3 has 12 residues. DNA for the CDR3: TGCAGCAGCGGGGGGGCGGGAGATACGCAGTATTTT. This gives the protein CSSGGAGDTQYF.

At least ten counts were recorded for this clonotype. CDR3 sequence reads: CASSPGVSQPQHF. Here the CDR3 DNA reads TGTGCCAGCTCCCCCGGGGTTAGTCAGCCCCAGCATTTT. This chain uses TRBV6-5 with TRBJ1-5; no firm D call. From germline, CDR1 is MNHEY and CDR2 SVGAGI. CDR3 length: 13 amino acids. Trimming pared 8 bases from V and 6 bases from J, leaving 14 bases between.

This clonotype was picked up many times. This rearrangement joins TRBV7-9 to TRBJ1-1; possible D gene TRBD1, 5 bases. The CDR3 totals 12 residues. With 5 bases removed from V and 6 bases from J, the gap between germline ends came to 10 bases. CDR1 SEHNR and CDR2 FQNEAQ come from the germline V gene (reference sequence). The CDR3 nucleotides are TGTGCCAGCAGCGAGTTGGGGGCTGAAGCTTTCTTT. Protein sequence: CASSELGAEAFF.

This clonotype was recorded many times. V is TRBV20-1 and J is TRBJ2-7; TRBD2 agrees at 10 bases. From germline, CDR1 is DFQATT and CDR2 SNEGSKA (reference sequence). V gave up 5 bases and J gave up 0 bases; unmatched junction bases: 7. The CDR3 is 15 residues long. The CDR3 sequence: CSAFPTSGASYEQYF. In DNA, the CDR3 is TGCAGTGCTTTTCCCACTAGCGGGGCCTCCTACGAGCAGTACTTC.

In this sample, this clonotype turned up many times. The chain links TRBV20-1 to TRBJ1-5, with D tentatively TRBD1 (5 bases). The CDR3 runs 13 residues. Trimming shortened V by 6 bases and J by 6 bases, and 15 bases separated the two germline ends. CDR1 DFQATT and CDR2 SNEGSKA come from the germline V gene (reference sequence). This CDR3 is CSAGTGALQPQHF. For the CDR3, the DNA is TGCAGTGCAGGAACAGGAGCTCTTCAGCCCCAGCATTTT.

This clonotype was detected ten times or more. The V and J genes are TRBV10-3 and TRBJ1-5; D is unclear. The germline gives CDR1 ENHRY, CDR2 SYGVKD. V was clipped by 7 bases and J by 5 bases, with 12 bases between them. The CDR3 sequence is 13 residues long. The CDR3 region has the DNA TGTGCCATCACCCCTCAGTCGGATCAGCCCCAGCATTTT. This codes for CAITPQSDQPQHF.

By share, this clonotype ranks as medium-sized (0.01 to 0.1%). The chain uses TRBV20-1 and TRBJ2-3; the match to TRBD2 covers 8 bases. J gave up 1 base and V 1 base, and 7 bases lay outside the gene matches. This CDR3 is built from 16 residues. CDR1 and CDR2 from the germline V gene are DFQATT and SNEGSKA (reference sequence). The CDR3 coding sequence is TGCAGTGCTAGAGTTTCAGCGGGGGTCCGCACAGATACGCAGTATTTT. This translates into CSARVSAGVRTDTQYF.

This clonotype was observed a handful of times. V usage is TRBV6-2 or TRBV6-3 and J usage is TRBJ1-2, with D perhaps TRBD1 (5 bases). Germline CDR1 is MNHEY and CDR2 is SVGEGT. There are 14 residues in the CDR3. V was pared by 8 bases and J by 4 bases, with 17 bases between. CDR3 sequence (DNA): TGTGCCAGCCTTTCGGGGGAGATAAGCTATGGCTACACCTTC. Encoded protein: CASLSGEISYGYTF.

This clonotype has ten or more counts. CDR3 region: CASSRDGYTEAFF. Written as DNA, the CDR3 is TGTGCCAGCAGTCGGGACGGCTACACTGAAGCTTTCTTT. The V call is TRBV12-3 or TRBV12-4, the J call TRBJ1-1, with D possibly being TRBD1 (5 bases). The V and J ends lost 5 bases and 3 bases respectively, with 10 bases between them. The CDR3 sequence is 13 residues long.

On this clonotype: Possible read error: a much larger clone is one base away. No conserved phenylalanine or tryptophan is present at the end of the CDR3, so a read error is the likely explanation. CDR3 DNA sequence: TGCAGCGTTGAACAGGGGGCTAATGAGCAGTTCATC. Its protein is CSVEQGANEQFI. This chain connects TRBV29-1 to TRBJ2-1; the match to TRBD1 covers 8 bases. The CDR3 length is 12 residues. Unmatched junction bases numbered 1, after V lost 2 bases and J lost 7 bases. In germline, CDR1 is SQVTM, CDR2 ANQGSEA.

This clonotype was recorded at least ten times. The V call is TRBV5-1, the J call TRBJ2-3, with D maybe TRBD1 (5 bases). CDR1 and CDR2 from the germline V gene are SGHRS and YFSETQ. The CDR3 contains 13 residues. The ends were cut back, 4 bases at V and 5 bases at J, with 11 bases in the middle. As DNA, the CDR3 is TGCGCCAGCAGCATCAGGGCGGTAGATACGCAGTATTTT. Translated, it gives CASSIRAVDTQYF.

There are many counts of this clonotype. V and J are TRBV20-1 and TRBJ2-1; no clear D gene. The CDR3 contains 12 residues. Germline V gene sequence: CDR1 DFQATT, CDR2 SNEGSKA (reference sequence). Trimming cost V 3 bases and J 5 bases, with 8 bases left between them. The CDR3: CSASTVDNEQFF. CDR3 sequence (DNA): TGCAGTGCTAGCACGGTGGACAATGAGCAGTTCTTC.

This clonotype appeared many times. The chain links TRBV5-1 to TRBJ2-7; D ambiguous. V lost 2 bases, J lost 4 bases, and 10 bases lay in between. This CDR3 is 13 amino acids long. Germline values: CDR1 SGHRS, CDR2 YFSETQ. The CDR3 sequence is CASSFGQTYEQYF. The CDR3 nucleotides are TGCGCCAGCAGCTTTGGGCAGACTTACGAGCAGTACTTC.